Listed here are 12 T cell receptor beta chains from one sample, sequenced in a study of identical twins. TCRdb analysed the 5' RACE reads with MiXCR anew, one entry per CDR3 protein. The table includes 400,000 to 500,000 distinct CDR3 sequences, around 15% detected once. The same data also contributed to another study, on yellow fever vaccine responses in identical twins.

The sequenced material came from CD4+ T cells sorted from blood. The source of these receptors is a woman aged 18-30 years in good health.

V usage is TRBV11-3 and J usage is TRBJ2-1; perhaps TRBD1 as D (6 bases). The V and J ends lost 4 bases and 0 bases respectively, with 16 bases between them. The germline V gene encodes CDR1 SGHNT and CDR2 YENEEA. This CDR3 region has 17 residues. CDR3 in DNA: TGTGCCAGCAGCTCATCGACAGGTAGGAGCTCCTACAATGAGCAGTTCTTC. Its translation is CASSSSTGRSSYNEQFF.

This sequence joins TRBV14 and TRBJ1-1; 8 bases align to TRBD1. CDR3 length: 14 amino acids. The germline V gene encodes CDR1 SGHDN and CDR2 FVKESK. V lost 5 bases and J lost 1; bases outside the gene matches: 3. CDR3 protein: CASSTDRANTEAFF. CDR3 nucleotides: TGTGCCAGCAGCACGGACAGGGCGAACACTGAAGCTTTCTTT.

This clonotype was seen a handful of times. The chain joins TRBV7-2 to TRBJ1-5, with a tentative D call TRBD1 (5 bases). Trimming shortened V by 4 bases and J by 2 bases, and 12 bases separated the two germline ends. This CDR3 region has 15 residues. Germline loops: CDR1 SGHTA, CDR2 FQGNSA. Written as DNA, the CDR3 is TGTGCCAGCAGCTCAGGGTCGAGCGGCAATCAGCCCCAGCATTTT. The encoded protein is CASSSGSSGNQPQHF.

The chain has TRBV18 and TRBJ1-1; perhaps TRBD1 as D (6 bases). The V gene lost 4 bases and the J gene lost 3 bases, with 12 bases spanning the gap. The length of the CDR3 is 14 residues. Looked up from germline, CDR1 is KGHSH and CDR2 is LQKENI. The CDR3 DNA sequence: TGTGCCAGCTCACTCACAGGGAGGGACACTGAAGCTTTCTTT. It codes for CASSLTGRDTEAFF. Together with reference TRBV18 and TRBJ1-1, the CDR3 gives the full variable domain: NAGVMQNPRHLVRRRGQEARLRCSPMKGHSHVYWYRQLPEEGLKFMVYLQKENIIDESGMPKERFSAEFPKEGPSILRIQQVVRGDSAAYFCASSLTGRDTEAFFGQGTRLTVV.

The chain couples TRBV10-3 to TRBJ2-2; 9 bases agree with TRBD2. The V gene end was trimmed by 11 bases and the J gene end by 0 bases; junction bases not matched to a gene: 4. Germline V gives CDR1 ENHRY, CDR2 SYGVKD. The CDR3 extends over 14 amino acids. In DNA form, the CDR3 reads TGTGCCGCCCGGACTAGCGCGAACACCGGGGAGCTGTTTTTT. It specifies CAARTSANTGELFF.

This clonotype has more than one count but fewer than ten. The chain uses TRBV6-2 or TRBV6-3 and TRBJ1-1, with D unresolved. V lost 5 bases and J lost 0, with 10 bases in between. The CDR3 has 14 residues. Germline-derived CDR1 and CDR2 are MNHEY and SVGEGT. CDR3 bases: TGTGCCAGCAGTCCCAGGTTCATGAACACTGAAGCTTTCTTT. This encodes CASSPRFMNTEAFF.

This chain uses TRBV24-1 with TRBJ2-1; 10 bases agree with TRBD1. V shed 5 bases, J shed 4 bases, and the junction held 4 bases outside the gene matches. This CDR3 is built from 15 residues. Germline loops: CDR1 KGHDR, CDR2 SFDVKD. The chain's CDR3 is CATSGLDRGYNEQFF. The CDR3 DNA reads as TGTGCCACCAGTGGCCTGGACAGGGGGTACAATGAGCAGTTCTTC.

The gene calls are TRBV12-3 or TRBV12-4 and TRBJ2-7; 9 positions match TRBD1. The CDR3 covers 16 residues. V lost 5 bases and J lost 3; bases outside the gene matches: 11. The CDR3 DNA reads TGTGCCAGCAGTCCCCTAACAGGGGGCAGGTTCTACGAGCAGTACTTC. Encoded protein: CASSPLTGGRFYEQYF.

There are a few counts of this clonotype. This rearrangement joins TRBV15 to TRBJ2-1; 9 nucleotides line up with TRBD2. The V gene's germline CDR1 is LNHNV and CDR2 YYDKDF (reference sequence). With V trimmed by 0 bases and J by 4 bases, 1 base remained unmatched. This CDR3 contains 15 residues. The CDR3 DNA reads TGTGCCACCAGCAGAGATGCGGGAGGGTACAATGAGCAGTTCTTC. Translated, it gives CATSRDAGGYNEQFF.

J is TRBJ2-1 and V is TRBV7-9; D is perhaps TRBD1 (5 bases). Germline V CDR1 and CDR2: SEHNR, FQNEAQ (reference sequence). This CDR3 comprises 15 residues. V was pared by 5 bases and J by 2 bases, with 13 bases between. Written as DNA, the CDR3 is TGTGCCAGCAGCCCCGGTGCAGGGACCTACAATGAGCAGTTCTTC. Translated, it gives CASSPGAGTYNEQFF.

This chain links TRBV18 with TRBJ2-1, with 8 bases identical to TRBD1. Trimming at V came to 1 base and at J to 6 bases, leaving 8 bases not matched to a gene. This CDR3 spans 16 amino acids. Per the germline V gene, CDR1 is KGHSH and CDR2 is LQKENI. The CDR3 nucleotides read TGTGCCAGCTCACCACAGCCAGGGGGCATCGGCAATGAGCAGTTCTTC. Encoded protein: CASSPQPGGIGNEQFF.

Points on this clonotype: One end of the junction fails to match germline, which may point to a read error. The gene calls are TRBV12-3 or TRBV12-4 and TRBJ2-7; D perhaps matches TRBD1 (6 bases). The length of the CDR3 is 18 residues. The CDR3 loop reads CACSLLGLQGPHLGEQYF. CDR3 nucleotide sequence: TGTGCCTGCAGTTTATTAGGTTTACAGGGCCCGCACCTAGGCGAGCAGTACTTC.